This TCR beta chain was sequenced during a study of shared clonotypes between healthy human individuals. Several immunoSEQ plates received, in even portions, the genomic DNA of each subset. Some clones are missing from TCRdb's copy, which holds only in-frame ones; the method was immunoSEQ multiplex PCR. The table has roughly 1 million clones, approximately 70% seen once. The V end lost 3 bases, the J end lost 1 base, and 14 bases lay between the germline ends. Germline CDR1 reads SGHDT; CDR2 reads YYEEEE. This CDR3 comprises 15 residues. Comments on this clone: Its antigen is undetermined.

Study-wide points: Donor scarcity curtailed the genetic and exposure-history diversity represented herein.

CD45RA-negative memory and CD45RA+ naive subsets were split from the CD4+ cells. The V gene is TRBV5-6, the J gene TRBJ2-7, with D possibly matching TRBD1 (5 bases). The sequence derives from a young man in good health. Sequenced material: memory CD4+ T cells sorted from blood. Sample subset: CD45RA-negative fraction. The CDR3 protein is CASSYRLTPSYEQYF. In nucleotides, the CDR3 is TGTGCCAGCAGCTACAGGCTTACTCCTTCCTACGAGCAGTACTTC.